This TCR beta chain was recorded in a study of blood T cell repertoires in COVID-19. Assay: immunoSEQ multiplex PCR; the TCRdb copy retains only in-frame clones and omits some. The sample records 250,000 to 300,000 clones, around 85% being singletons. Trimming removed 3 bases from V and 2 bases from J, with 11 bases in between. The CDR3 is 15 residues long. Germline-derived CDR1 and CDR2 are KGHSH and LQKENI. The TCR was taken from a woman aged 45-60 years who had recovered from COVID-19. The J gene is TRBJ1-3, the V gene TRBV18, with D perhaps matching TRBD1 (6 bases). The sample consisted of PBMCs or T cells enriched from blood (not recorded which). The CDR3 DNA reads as TGTGCCAGCTCACCTTTCGGACAGACTGGAAACACCATATATTTT. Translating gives CASSPFGQTGNTIYF. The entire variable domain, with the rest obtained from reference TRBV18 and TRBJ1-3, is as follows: NAGVMQNPRHLVRRRGQEARLRCSPMKGHSHVYWYRQLPEEGLKFMVYLQKENIIDESGMPKERFSAEFPKEGPSILRIQQVVRGDSAAYFCASSPFGQTGNTIYFGEGSWLTVV.